Presented here are 13 T cell receptor beta chains from one specimen sequenced in a study of PD-L1 blockade in urothelial cancer (dated by TCRdb to 2016 to 2017). Receptor amplification or capture employed the immunoSEQ multiplex PCR assay. As stored in TCRdb, this immuneACCESS dataset retains in-frame rearrangements with V and J assigned. A fraction of the clones does not appear; measured against another copy, unresolved V genes explain less than half of the discrepancy, and the remainder lacks a known reason. Present in this sample are roughly 95,000 clones, around 90% of which were seen just once. The ten biggest clones cover roughly 2% of the sample. The intended sense of this specimen's time point label: pretreatment peripheral blood. The specimen was PBMCs, collected around atezolizumab (anti-PD-L1) treatment. Receptors were obtained from a man in his sixties with urothelial cancer.

CDR3 in DNA: TGTGCCAGCAGCTTAGAGCTAGCGGGGGCGCTCGGCTCCTACAATGAGCAGTTCTTC. Residues: CASSLELAGALGSYNEQFF. The chain uses TRBV7-6 and TRBJ2-1, with 10 bases lining up with TRBD2. CDR3 length: 19 residues. The V gene's germline CDR1 is SGHVS and CDR2 FNYEAQ. Unmatched junction bases numbered 9, after V lost 1 base and J lost 0 bases.

The rearrangement uses TRBV29-1 and TRBJ2-5, with TRBD2 as a possible D gene (5 bases). The V gene lost 3 bases and the J gene lost 5 bases, with 13 bases spanning the gap. Germline V CDR1 and CDR2: SQVTM, ANQGSEA. There are 13 residues in the CDR3. DNA of the CDR3: TGCAGCGTTGATGAGGGAGCCTTTGAGACCCAGTACTTC. This encodes CSVDEGAFETQYF. Combining the CDR3 with reference TRBV29-1 and TRBJ2-5 gives the whole variable domain SAVISQKPSRDICQRGTSLTIQCQVDSQVTMMFWYRQQPGQSLTLIATANQGSEATYESGFVIDKFPISRPNLTFSTLTVSNMSPEDSSIYLCSVDEGAFETQYFGPGTRLLVL.

The V and J genes are TRBV6-6 and TRBJ2-5; 8 bases align to TRBD2. Germline loops: CDR1 MNHNY, CDR2 SVGAGI (reference sequence). Unmatched junction bases numbered 6, after V lost 7 bases and J lost 2 bases. CDR3 length: 14 residues. The CDR3 spells CASIAGGPQETQYF. For the CDR3, the DNA is TGTGCCAGCATTGCGGGGGGCCCACAAGAGACCCAGTACTTC.

The chain couples TRBV29-1 to TRBJ1-5; maybe TRBD1 (5 bases). This CDR3 has 13 residues. Trimming removed 0 bases from V and 6 bases from J, with 9 bases in between. Per the germline V gene, CDR1 is SQVTM and CDR2 is ANQGSEA. For the CDR3, the DNA is TGCAGCGTTGAAGAGATAACAGGTCAGCCCCAGCATTTT. Translated, it gives CSVEEITGQPQHF.

The chain has TRBV27 and TRBJ1-2; D remains unclear. The V gene lost 5 bases and the J gene lost 4 bases, with 17 bases spanning the gap. The germline CDR1 and CDR2 sequences are MNHEY and SMNVEV (reference sequence). The CDR3 is 15 residues long. In nucleotides, the CDR3 is TGTGCCAGCAGTCCCCTAGTCCGTTTAGCCTATGGCTACACCTTC. It translates to CASSPLVRLAYGYTF.

The CDR3 spells CASSSQTGTSSSGANVLTF. In DNA, the CDR3 is TGCGCCAGCAGCAGTCAAACCGGGACTTCTAGCTCTGGGGCCAACGTCCTGACTTTC. This chain uses TRBV5-1 with TRBJ2-6, with D perhaps TRBD2 (6 bases). Trimming took off 4 bases at V and 0 bases at J, with 20 bases between the two ends. Looked up from germline, CDR1 is SGHRS and CDR2 is YFSETQ. This CDR3 has 19 residues. Full variable domain (rest looked up from reference TRBV5-1 and TRBJ2-6): KAGVTQTPRYLIKTRGQQVTLSCSPISGHRSVSWYQQTPGQGLQFLFEYFSETQRNKGNFPGRFSGRQFSNSRSEMNVSTLELGDSALYLCASSSQTGTSSSGANVLTFGAGSRLTVL.

This clone appeared a few times. The V gene is TRBV29-1, the J gene TRBJ1-5; D remains ambiguous. The germline V gene encodes CDR1 SQVTM and CDR2 ANQGSEA. The CDR3 sequence is 14 residues long. V was trimmed by 1 base and J by 10 bases, leaving 17 bases between them. The DNA of the CDR3 is TGCAGCGTTGAAGGCACAGCGGACCAACGCCCCCAGCATTTT. Encoded protein: CSVEGTADQRPQHF.

The chain carries TRBV11-3 and TRBJ2-1; TRBD1 might be the D (6 bases). This CDR3 spans 14 amino acids. Trimming removed 4 bases from V and 6 bases from J, with 13 bases in between. Germline V gene lookup returns CDR1 SGHNT and CDR2 YENEEA. The CDR3 sequence is CASSSRGGTNEQFF. CDR3 coding DNA: TGTGCCAGCAGCTCGAGAGGGGGAACCAATGAGCAGTTCTTC.

This chain uses TRBV4-1 with TRBJ2-2; 9 bases fit TRBD2. The V and J ends lost 6 bases and 5 bases, in that order; junction bases with no gene match: 10. CDR3 length: 16 amino acids. Germline V gene data show CDR1 as MGHRA and CDR2 as YSYEKL. The CDR3 DNA sequence: TGCGCCAGCAGTGGGAGTAGCGGGAGACTGACCGGGGAGCTGTTTTTT. This sequence encodes CASSGSSGRLTGELFF.

V is TRBV9 and J is TRBJ2-1, with D possibly TRBD2 on 7 matching bases. The CDR3 is 16 residues long. Deletions cut 1 base from V and 5 bases from J, with 16 bases between. The germline V gene encodes CDR1 SGDLS and CDR2 YYNGEE. CDR3 bases: TGTGCCAGCAGCGTAATGGGGGGCGGGGGTAACAATGAGCAGTTCTTC. Amino acids: CASSVMGGGGNNEQFF.

The rearrangement joins TRBV5-6 to TRBJ2-1; possibly TRBD1 for D (7 bases). This CDR3 has 16 residues. Looked up from germline, CDR1 is SGHDT and CDR2 is YYEEEE. Trimming shortened V by 6 bases and J by 0 bases, and 16 bases separated the two germline ends. The CDR3 sequence: CASTLSGGFSYNEQFF. CDR3 bases: TGTGCCAGCACTCTCTCAGGGGGGTTCTCCTACAATGAGCAGTTCTTC. The whole variable domain, filled in from reference TRBV5-6 and TRBJ2-1, reads DAGVTQSPTHLIKTRGQQVTLRCSPKSGHDTVSWYQQALGQGPQFIFQYYEEEERQRGNFPDRFSGHQFPNYSSELNVNALLLGDSALYLCASTLSGGFSYNEQFFGPGTRLTVL.

J is TRBJ2-7 and V is TRBV5-1; 9 bases are a match to TRBD1. Germline loops: CDR1 SGHRS, CDR2 YFSETQ. V was clipped by 4 bases and J by 4 bases; unmatched bases: 6. The CDR3 extends over 14 amino acids. CDR3 residues: CASSPGQGQYEQYF. CDR3 bases: TGCGCCAGCAGCCCGGGACAGGGACAATACGAGCAGTACTTC. Filled out from reference TRBV5-1 and TRBJ2-7, the complete variable domain reads KAGVTQTPRYLIKTRGQQVTLSCSPISGHRSVSWYQQTPGQGLQFLFEYFSETQRNKGNFPGRFSGRQFSNSRSEMNVSTLELGDSALYLCASSPGQGQYEQYFGPGTRLTVT.

The chain couples TRBV27 to TRBJ1-2; TRBD1 might be the D (5 bases). The CDR3 sequence is 14 residues long. V was cut by 2 bases and J by 6 bases, with 13 bases left in between. CDR1 MNHEY and CDR2 SMNVEV come from the germline V gene (reference sequence). The CDR3 sequence: CASSLLGGTDGYTF. As DNA, the CDR3 is TGTGCCAGCAGTTTACTCGGGGGTACTGATGGCTACACCTTC.